This TCR beta chain appears in the sequencing data of a study of beta chain features in type 1 diabetes. Study-level points and caveats: At VDJ recombination sites, type 1 diabetes patients had fewer insertions and more deleted nucleotides.

TCRB transcripts that were expressed got sequenced, as all of the isolated RNA had been reverse transcribed. Measured with immunoSEQ multiplex PCR; TCRdb has only the in-frame clones, and not every one. The data show around 280,000 clones, about 8.5% seen once. Comments on this clone: Its antigen is unidentified.

CDR1 and CDR2 from the germline V gene are KGHSH and LQKENI. The CDR3 has 16 residues. The V and J ends lost 4 bases and 5 bases, in that order; junction bases with no gene match: 8. The receptor's source is a woman aged 18-29 years in good health. The chain combines TRBV18 with TRBJ2-1, with 10 bases matching TRBD1. Sample: central memory CD4+ T cells from blood. CDR3 sequence (DNA): TGTGCCAGCTCACTTAACCCGGGACAGGGGAACAATGAGCAGTTCTTC. Translating gives CASSLNPGQGNNEQFF.